This T cell receptor (beta chain) was documented in a study of blood T cell repertoires in COVID-19. Background on the study: The samples span acute and convalescent COVID-19 from the United States, Italy and Spain. Sources were T cells, B-cell-depleted T cells, or PBMCs; the material itself was cDNA or gDNA.

Authors' methods: For nucleated cells, counts were estimated from reference gene primer amplification. This table comes from immunoSEQ multiplex PCR, and its TCRdb copy is limited to in-frame clones, with some not included. The D gene and trimming were derived from the DNA, and the V and J assignments and clone size from that table. The sample includes under 250,000 clones, roughly 80% of them seen just once. V lost 0 bases to trimming and J lost 11 bases, with 13 bases between them. The CDR3 loop spans 13 amino acids. Germline V gene lookup returns CDR1 MNHNS and CDR2 SASEGT. The clonotype originates from a man in his forties or fifties with active or convalescent COVID-19. The chain recombines TRBV6-1 with TRBJ2-5; no reliable D call. Input material: peripheral blood. The CDR3 region has the DNA TGTGCCAGCAGTGAAGCGGTTAAGCGTGTGCAGTACTTC. Translated: CASSEAVKRVQYF.